These 32 T cell receptor beta chains came from one sample sequenced in a study of T cells after yellow fever vaccination. Each CDR3 protein is one row after TCRdb ran MiXCR on the 5' RACE reads. The sample shows 350,000 to 450,000 distinct CDR3 sequences, roughly 20% of them seen only once. Sequencing was performed on PBMCs, taken before the yellow fever booster vaccination. All receptors come from a man between 18 and 35 years old who received the YFV17D yellow fever vaccine.

The chain uses TRBV12-3 or TRBV12-4 and TRBJ1-1, with D hard to call. The CDR3 length is 12 residues. Trimming left V 5 bases short and J 4 bases short, with 8 bases between. CDR3 coding DNA: TGTGCCAGCAGTCGGGTGGGCACTGAAGCTTTCTTT. It encodes CASSRVGTEAFF.

The table lists this clonotype with a few counts. This rearrangement joins TRBV4-1 to TRBJ2-7, with D perhaps assigned TRBD1 or TRBD2 (5 bases each). Germline-derived CDR1 and CDR2 are MGHRA and YSYEKL. Trimming shortened V by 4 bases and J by 7 bases, and 26 bases separated the two germline ends. The CDR3 is 17 amino acids. The CDR3 here is CASSPNPGTKISGEQYF. CDR3 nucleotide sequence: TGCGCCAGCAGCCCCAATCCCGGGACGAAGATCTCGGGTGAGCAGTACTTC.

The chain uses TRBV4-2 and TRBJ1-2; 8 bases map to TRBD1. Germline CDR1 reads LGHNA; CDR2 reads YNFKEQ. J was trimmed by 4 bases and V by 1 base; bases with no gene match: 14. This CDR3 is built from 18 residues. The CDR3, as DNA: TGTGCCAGCAGCCAAGCGGAGAGGGGGGGACAGGAGATCTATGGCTACACCTTC. Amino acids: CASSQAERGGQEIYGYTF.

This clonotype showed up just a few times. V usage is TRBV6-5 and J usage is TRBJ1-5; 7 bases agree with TRBD1. J lost 5 bases, V lost 6 bases, and 10 bases had no gene match. The CDR3 totals 15 residues. Germline V CDR1 and CDR2: MNHEY, SVGAGI. CDR3 nucleotides: TGTGCCAGCAGCGTCCTAGCAGGGGGGGATCAGCCCCAGCATTTT. Protein product: CASSVLAGGDQPQHF.

The chain is built from TRBV5-1 and TRBJ2-5, with TRBD1 identical over 7 bases. The germline gives CDR1 SGHRS, CDR2 YFSETQ. The CDR3 loop spans 16 amino acids. J was trimmed by 2 bases and V by 0 bases; bases with no gene match: 7. The CDR3 region has the DNA TGCGCCAGCAGCTTGGCCGCGAGACAGGGACAAGAGACCCAGTACTTC. It specifies CASSLAARQGQETQYF.

This clonotype has a handful of counts. The chain carries TRBV10-3 and TRBJ2-3; 8 bases align to TRBD1. The V and J ends lost 7 bases and 4 bases, in that order; junction bases with no gene match: 7. Looked up from germline, CDR1 is ENHRY and CDR2 is SYGVKD. This CDR3 is built from 14 residues. CDR3 sequence (DNA): TGTGCCATCAATATACAGGGGGGCGCAGATACGCAGTATTTT. Translation: CAINIQGGADTQYF.

This chain uses TRBV12-3 or TRBV12-4 with TRBJ2-5; D may be TRBD1 or TRBD2 (5 bases each). CDR3 length equals 15 residues. V lost 1 base and J lost 4, with 13 bases in between. This CDR3 reads CASSLVGAGRETQYF. As DNA, the CDR3 is TGTGCCAGCAGTTTAGTAGGGGCAGGGAGAGAGACCCAGTACTTC.

This chain links TRBV4-3 with TRBJ1-1; a weak D match, TRBD1 (6 bases). Germline loops: CDR1 LGHNA, CDR2 YSLEER. This CDR3 is 16 amino acids long. V was shortened by 1 base and J by 4 bases, with 16 bases between the two germline ends. The CDR3 coding sequence is TGCGCCAGCAGCCAAGGGGGGGGGCGAGAGGGCACTGAAGCTTTCTTT. Protein: CASSQGGGREGTEAFF.

This clonotype has just a few counts. The V gene is TRBV28, the J gene TRBJ2-2; D is perhaps TRBD1 (6 bases). The CDR3 sequence is 13 residues long. Trimming left V 5 bases short and J 5 bases short, with 9 bases between. CDR1 MDHEN and CDR2 SYDVKM come from the germline V gene. The CDR3 is CASSAGETGELFF. The CDR3 coding sequence is TGTGCCAGCAGTGCAGGGGAGACCGGGGAGCTGTTTTTT. Full variable domain (missing parts from reference TRBV28 and TRBJ2-2): DVKVTQSSRYLVKRTGEKVFLECVQDMDHENMFWYRQDPGLGLRLIYFSYDVKMKEKGDIPEGYSVSREKKERFSLILESASTNQTSMYLCASSAGETGELFFGEGSRLTVL.

The chain joins TRBV5-1 to TRBJ1-2; no clear D gene. This CDR3 region has 16 residues. CDR1 is SGHRS, CDR2 YFSETQ, per germline. The germline V and J ends were trimmed by 3 bases and 2 bases, with 17 bases remaining between them. CDR3 residues: CASSSSSIDRNYGYTF. DNA of the CDR3: TGCGCCAGCAGCTCGAGTTCCATAGACCGCAACTATGGCTACACCTTC. The whole variable domain, remainder taken from reference TRBV5-1 and TRBJ1-2, is KAGVTQTPRYLIKTRGQQVTLSCSPISGHRSVSWYQQTPGQGLQFLFEYFSETQRNKGNFPGRFSGRQFSNSRSEMNVSTLELGDSALYLCASSSSSIDRNYGYTFGSGTRLTVV.

The chain employs TRBV4-1 and TRBJ1-2; 8 bases line up with TRBD1. CDR1 and CDR2 from the germline V gene are MGHRA and YSYEKL. The trim removed 4 bases at V and 4 bases at J, leaving 8 bases unmatched. This CDR3 spans 15 amino acids. The chain's CDR3 is CASSPVGDRRYGYTF. For the CDR3, the DNA is TGCGCCAGCAGCCCCGTCGGGGACAGGCGCTATGGCTACACCTTC.

This clonotype was seen repeatedly, ten times or more. The V gene is TRBV4-3, the J gene TRBJ2-1, with D maybe TRBD1 (5 bases). CDR3 size: 13 residues. Per germline, CDR1 LGHNA and CDR2 YSLEER. The V end lost 4 bases, the J end lost 4 bases, and 8 bases lay between the germline ends. Here the CDR3 reads CASSPTAYNEQFF. CDR3 DNA sequence: TGCGCCAGCAGCCCGACAGCTTACAATGAGCAGTTCTTC.

The V and J genes are TRBV6-6 and TRBJ2-2, with TRBD2 identical over 7 bases. This CDR3 spans 16 amino acids. The V gene end was trimmed by 5 bases and the J gene end by 4 bases; junction bases not matched to a gene: 10. Germline CDR1 reads MNHNY; CDR2 reads SVGAGI (reference sequence). In DNA, the CDR3 is TGTGCCAGCAGTACCCGGGGGGTCCCTACCACCGGGGAGCTGTTTTTT. This gives the protein CASSTRGVPTTGELFF.

This clonotype was detected a few times. The CDR3 DNA reads as TGTGCCAGCAGCCGACTTCAGGGCCCCTCCTACGAGCAGTACTTC. It yields the protein CASSRLQGPSYEQYF. This chain links TRBV27 with TRBJ2-7; D is possibly TRBD1 (5 bases). Trimming took off 6 bases at V and 0 bases at J, with 15 bases between the two ends. This CDR3 region has 15 residues. CDR1 is MNHEY, CDR2 SMNVEV, per germline (reference sequence).

This clonotype was recorded a few times. The V gene is TRBV7-3, the J gene TRBJ2-4; 7 positions agree with TRBD2. The CDR3 runs to 13 residues. Germline V lookup: CDR1 SGHTA, CDR2 FQGTGA. J was trimmed by 9 bases and V by 0 bases; bases with no gene match: 2. The CDR3 nucleotides read TGTGCCAGCAGCTTAACCGGGGAGGGCATTCAGTACTTC. It yields the protein CASSLTGEGIQYF. The variable domain in full, with the rest retrieved from reference TRBV7-3 and TRBJ2-4, is GAGVSQTPSNKVTEKGKYVELRCDPISGHTALYWYRQSLGQGPEFLIYFQGTGAADDSGLPNDRFFAVRPEGSVSTLKIQRTERGDSAVYLCASSLTGEGIQYFGAGTRLSVL.

The CDR3 reads CASSADGKDYEQYF. The DNA of the CDR3 is TGTGCCAGCAGCGCAGACGGGAAAGACTACGAGCAGTACTTC. The V gene is TRBV7-2, the J gene TRBJ2-7; a weak D match, TRBD2 (5 bases). Germline CDR1 reads SGHTA; CDR2 reads FQGNSA. The CDR3 totals 14 residues. Between the trimmed V and J ends, which lost 5 bases and 3 bases, there was a span of 14 bases.

This chain connects TRBV3-1 to TRBJ2-5; no firm D call. The CDR3 contains 12 residues. Trimming removed 0 bases from V and 6 bases from J, with 5 bases in between. Germline loops: CDR1 LGHDT, CDR2 YNNKEL (reference sequence). For the CDR3, the DNA is TGTGCCAGCAGCCAAGATAGGCAGACCCAGTACTTC. This translates into CASSQDRQTQYF.

The chain carries TRBV7-9 and TRBJ1-1, with unresolved D. Trimming removed 1 base at V and 13 bases at J, with 16 bases between. The CDR3 runs to 13 residues. The germline CDR1 and CDR2 sequences are SEHNR and FQNEAQ (reference sequence). CDR3 nucleotides: TGTGCCAGCAGCTTAGAGGCAACGGGAATCGGTTTCTTT. Translated: CASSLEATGIGFF.

The table lists this clonotype with a few counts. The chain uses TRBV12-3 or TRBV12-4 and TRBJ1-1; D not resolved. The CDR3 consists of 15 residues. With 4 bases removed from V and 2 bases from J, the gap between germline ends came to 14 bases. CDR3 DNA: TGTGCCAGCAGTTCGGAGGTGCGGGGAAACACTGAAGCTTTCTTT. It specifies CASSSEVRGNTEAFF.

This clonotype was picked up a small number of times. This chain connects TRBV29-1 to TRBJ2-2; D is possibly TRBD1 (5 bases). Trimming left V 3 bases short and J 0 bases short, with 5 bases between. Germline lookup yields CDR1 SQVTM and CDR2 ANQGSEA. The CDR3 consists of 13 residues. In DNA, the CDR3 is TGCAGCGTTGAGGACACGAACACCGGGGAGCTGTTTTTT. As protein: CSVEDTNTGELFF.

This chain links TRBV29-1 with TRBJ1-6; D unresolved. The CDR3 loop spans 11 amino acids. Germline CDR1 is SQVTM and CDR2 is ANQGSEA. In DNA form, the CDR3 reads TGCAGAGGACGCTTATCCTCACCCCTCCACTTT. Protein sequence: CRGRLSSPLHF.

This clonotype was observed a few times. A much larger clone is a single base away; this may be a read error. The gene calls are TRBV27 and TRBJ1-1; possible D gene TRBD1, 6 bases. V was shortened by 3 bases and J by 4 bases, with 9 bases between the two germline ends. The CDR3 consists of 13 residues. Germline-derived CDR1 and CDR2 are MNHEY and SMNVEV (reference sequence). The DNA of the CDR3 is TGTGCCAGCAGTTTGTACAGGGCCACTGAAGCTTTCTTT. This gives the protein CASSLYRATEAFF.

The chain uses TRBV10-3 and TRBJ2-1; D tentatively reads TRBD1 or TRBD2 (6 bases each). Germline loops: CDR1 ENHRY, CDR2 SYGVKD. CDR3 size: 11 residues. V dropped 6 bases and J dropped 10 bases, with 10 bases sitting between them. The CDR3 DNA reads as TGTGCCATCAGACAAGGGGGGGAGCAGTTCTTC. This sequence encodes CAIRQGGEQFF.

V and J are TRBV5-1 and TRBJ2-5, with 9 bases that match TRBD1. The germline V gene encodes CDR1 SGHRS and CDR2 YFSETQ. The CDR3 runs 15 residues. After removal of 4 bases from V and 0 bases from J, the junction contained 4 bases not matched to a gene. The CDR3 coding sequence is TGCGCCAGCAGCGTCCGGGACAGGGACCAAGAGACCCAGTACTTC. This sequence encodes CASSVRDRDQETQYF. Looking up the rest from reference TRBV5-1 and TRBJ2-5 gives the full variable domain: KAGVTQTPRYLIKTRGQQVTLSCSPISGHRSVSWYQQTPGQGLQFLFEYFSETQRNKGNFPGRFSGRQFSNSRSEMNVSTLELGDSALYLCASSVRDRDQETQYFGPGTRLLVL.

Only a few counts were recorded for this clonotype. The chain employs TRBV27 and TRBJ1-2; a possible D gene is TRBD1 (5 bases). The V gene lost 3 bases and the J gene lost 6 bases, with 11 bases spanning the gap. CDR1 and CDR2 from the germline V gene are MNHEY and SMNVEV (reference sequence). The CDR3 consists of 13 residues. The CDR3 sequence is CASSFRQDNGYTF. The DNA of the CDR3 is TGTGCCAGCAGTTTCCGTCAGGACAATGGCTACACCTTC.

This clonotype was picked up many times. The chain employs TRBV6-5 and TRBJ1-4; D gene unclear. Trimming took off 0 bases at V and 5 bases at J, with 16 bases between the two ends. CDR1 is MNHEY, CDR2 SVGAGI, per germline. CDR3 length: 17 amino acids. CDR3 loop: CASSYSKIPGSNEKLFF. DNA for the CDR3: TGTGCCAGCAGTTACTCGAAAATTCCTGGGTCGAATGAAAAACTGTTTTTT.

This clonotype has at least ten counts. V is TRBV27 and J is TRBJ1-5; no clear D. This CDR3 region has 13 residues. V was shortened by 6 bases and J by 0 bases, with 6 bases between the two germline ends. Per the germline V gene, CDR1 is MNHEY and CDR2 is SMNVEV (reference sequence). The CDR3 region has the DNA TGTGCCAGCAGCCCGTATAGCAATCAGCCCCAGCATTTT. It is translated as CASSPYSNQPQHF.

The chain links TRBV4-3 to TRBJ2-1; D may be TRBD1 or TRBD2 (5 bases each). V was cut by 3 bases and J by 6 bases, with 15 bases left in between. CDR3 length: 15 residues. CDR1 and CDR2 from the germline V gene are LGHNA and YSLEER. CDR3 DNA: TGCGCCAGCAGCCAGATCGGGACCGAGGGCAATGAGCAGTTCTTC. It is translated as CASSQIGTEGNEQFF.

In this sample, this clonotype turned up a few times. The V and J genes are TRBV4-3 and TRBJ1-4; TRBD1 matches 9 bases. With 3 bases clipped from V and 8 bases from J, the junction kept 7 bases outside the gene matches. Germline V gene lookup returns CDR1 LGHNA and CDR2 YSLEER. The CDR3 is made up of 15 amino acids. The DNA of the CDR3 is TGCGCCAGCAGCCACCAACAGGGGGCGCGGGAAAAACTGTTTTTT. Translation: CASSHQQGAREKLFF.

This chain links TRBV7-9 with TRBJ1-2; 7 positions match TRBD1. V shed 5 bases and J 6 bases; nucleotides not matched to a gene: 12. There are 15 residues in the CDR3. From germline, CDR1 is SEHNR and CDR2 FQNEAQ (reference sequence). This CDR3 is CASSLIDREGHGYTF. CDR3 coding DNA: TGTGCCAGCAGCCTTATAGACAGGGAGGGCCATGGCTACACCTTC.

This clonotype was seen a handful of times. V usage is TRBV20-1 and J usage is TRBJ1-1, with D unresolved. This CDR3 is built from 14 residues. Trimming shortened V by 6 bases and J by 0 bases, and 14 bases separated the two germline ends. Germline CDR1 DFQATT, CDR2 SNEGSKA (reference sequence). In DNA form, the CDR3 reads TGCAGTGCCCCCGAAGGCAGCTTGAACACTGAAGCTTTCTTT. This codes for CSAPEGSLNTEAFF.

This chain links TRBV5-1 with TRBJ2-1, with 9 nucleotides matching TRBD1. CDR3 size: 15 residues. Germline values: CDR1 SGHRS, CDR2 YFSETQ. V lost 0 bases, J lost 8 bases, and 6 bases stayed unmatched. In nucleotides, the CDR3 is TGCGCCAGCAGCTTGGTTGGGACAGGGATGGATGAGCAGTTCTTC. Its protein product is CASSLVGTGMDEQFF. The whole variable domain, remainder taken from reference TRBV5-1 and TRBJ2-1, is KAGVTQTPRYLIKTRGQQVTLSCSPISGHRSVSWYQQTPGQGLQFLFEYFSETQRNKGNFPGRFSGRQFSNSRSEMNVSTLELGDSALYLCASSLVGTGMDEQFFGPGTRLTVL.